Listed below are T cell receptor beta chains from one sample, sequenced in a study of shared clonotypes between healthy human individuals. Clones were read by immunoSEQ multiplex PCR, and TCRdb kept only the in-frame ones, dropping some. The sample includes 2 million to 2.5 million clones, around 93% of them seen just once. Input material: naive CD4+ T cells from PBMCs. The source of these receptors is a young man in good health. Some clones in this sample may be carry-over from other donors' samples. Both conserved end residues are part of each CDR3. The D gene is left open where the match is weak. Expanded clones get a size class; other rows say once, few or many, or leave the size out.

D gene	clone size	V gene	J gene	CDR3 protein	CDR3 DNA
.	.	TRBV6-5	TRBJ2-2	CASSYMGATGELFF	TGTGCCAGCAGTTACATGGGAGCCACCGGGGAGCTGTTTTTT
.	few	TRBV30	TRBJ1-5	CAWSPVSNQPQHF	TGTGCCTGGAGTCCCGTTAGCAATCAGCCCCAGCATTTT
TRBD1	.	TRBV7-2	TRBJ2-7	CASSLAGQLTYEQYF	TGTGCCAGCAGCTTAGCGGGACAGCTAACCTACGAGCAGTACTTC
.	once	TRBV6-5	TRBJ1-2	CASSYSWAPYGYTF	TGTGCCAGCAGTTACTCGTGGGCTCCTTATGGCTACACCTTC
TRBD1	once	TRBV25-1	TRBJ1-1	CASLDRVNTEAFF	TGTGCCAGCTTGGACAGGGTGAACACTGAAGCTTTCTTT
.	.	TRBV5-1	TRBJ1-2	CASSSGGQGPSGYTF	TGCGCCAGCAGCTCCGGGGGCCAGGGCCCCTCGGGCTACACCTTC
.	.	TRBV7-9	TRBJ1-2	CASSFGDSYGYTF	TGTGCCAGCAGCTTCGGGGATTCCTATGGCTACACCTTC
.	few	TRBV11-3	TRBJ1-1	CASSLGSDTEAFF	TGTGCCAGCAGCTTGGGCAGTGACACTGAAGCTTTCTTT
.	once	TRBV5-4	TRBJ1-4	CASSSNRDEKLFF	TGTGCCAGCAGCAGCAACAGGGATGAAAAACTGTTTTTT
TRBD1	.	TRBV11-2	TRBJ1-1	CASSSTGGITEAFF	TGTGCCAGCAGCTCAACAGGGGGCATCACTGAAGCTTTCTTT
TRBD2	.	TRBV5-1	TRBJ2-3	CASSLRLAGEIGDTQYF	TGCGCCAGCAGCTTGCGACTAGCGGGAGAGATCGGAGATACGCAGTATTTT
TRBD1	.	TRBV18	TRBJ1-5	CASSQGTGGTGQPQHF	TGTGCCAGCTCGCAAGGGACAGGTGGGACGGGGCAGCCCCAGCATTTT
TRBD1	once	TRBV28	TRBJ2-4	CASSLRPWTRGLAKNIQYF	TGTGCCAGCAGTTTACGTCCCTGGACGAGGGGGCTGGCCAAAAACATTCAGTACTTC
.	.	TRBV27	TRBJ2-5	CASSSRGVETQYF	TGTGCCAGCAGTTCCCGAGGGGTGGAGACCCAGTACTTC
.	.	TRBV28	TRBJ1-2	CASSPSGSYGYTF	TGTGCCAGCAGCCCGAGCGGCAGCTATGGCTACACCTTC
.	.	TRBV11-2	TRBJ2-3	CASSSQTASADTQYF	TGTGCCAGCAGCTCCCAGACCGCCAGCGCAGATACGCAGTATTTT
.	few	TRBV19	TRBJ1-5	CATGDSYSNQPQHF	TGTGCCACAGGGGACTCTTATAGCAATCAGCCCCAGCATTTT
.	.	TRBV10-3	TRBJ1-2	CAITGVLHQGGYTF	TGTGCCATCACAGGGGTCCTCCATCAAGGTGGCTACACCTTC
TRBD2	.	TRBV19	TRBJ2-3	CASSMGSKLAVPSTDTQYF	TGTGCCAGTAGTATGGGATCCAAACTAGCGGTTCCTAGCACAGATACGCAGTATTTT
.	.	TRBV6-1	TRBJ1-5	CASTPGSLNQPQHF	TGTGCCAGCACCCCGGGATCACTCAATCAGCCCCAGCATTTT
.	once	TRBV28	TRBJ2-2	CASSLLRTTGELFF	TGTGCCAGCAGTTTACTCCGTACAACCGGGGAGCTGTTTTTT
.	.	TRBV30	TRBJ1-2	CAWRYPDRVAEGYTF	TGTGCCTGGAGGTACCCGGACAGAGTCGCGGAAGGCTACACCTTC
.	.	TRBV28	TRBJ2-2	CASSSPSAGHGELFF	TGTGCCAGCAGTTCCCCGTCGGCAGGGCACGGGGAGCTGTTTTTT
.	.	TRBV19	TRBJ2-7	CASRNPGRGEQYF	TGTGCCAGTAGAAACCCGGGACGGGGCGAGCAGTACTTC